This TCR beta chain was retrieved from a study of response to subunit inactivated influenza vaccine. From the RT-PCR reads, TCRdb called clonotypes with MiXCR, one entry per CDR3 protein. This sample has around 580,000 distinct CDR3 sequences; around 13% occur once, and the top ten carry over 8.5%. Trimming stripped 1 base from V and 5 bases from J, with 9 bases between. CDR3 length: 14 amino acids. This clonotype showed up many times. The clonotype was recovered from a man in his forties or fifties who received an inactivated influenza vaccine. The rearrangement joins TRBV12-3 or TRBV12-4 to TRBJ2-1, with D perhaps TRBD1 (6 bases). The sample consisted of PBMCs from blood, taken less than 13 days after vaccination. In nucleotides, the CDR3 is TGTGCCAGCAGTTTAGGACAGGTTAACAATGAGCAGTTCTTC. It is translated as CASSLGQVNNEQFF.